A single sample gave rise to the 16 T cell receptor beta chains below, sequenced in a study of control samples from healthy donors and cancer patients. Clones were sequenced by immunoSEQ multiplex PCR, and TCRdb holds only the in-frame ones, with some missing. The profile shows about 170,000 clones, roughly 89% of them singletons. Sequenced: blood. Source of these receptors: a man in his thirties or forties in good health.

The chain carries TRBV3-1 (or the pseudogene TRBV3-2) and TRBJ2-2, with D possibly being TRBD1 (6 bases). Germline CDR1 and CDR2: LGHDT and YNNKEL (reference sequence). The CDR3 is made up of 15 amino acids. V gave up 1 base and J gave up 5 bases, with 11 bases separating them. The CDR3 sequence: CASSQGGQVTGELFF. CDR3 nucleotide sequence: TGTGCCAGCAGCCAAGGGGGGCAGGTAACCGGGGAGCTGTTTTTT.

The gene calls are TRBV27 and TRBJ1-6, with 7 bases aligning to TRBD1. V lost 6 bases and J lost 6; bases outside the gene matches: 5. CDR1 and CDR2 from the germline V gene are MNHEY and SMNVEV (reference sequence). The CDR3 is made up of 14 amino acids. CDR3 nucleotide sequence: TGTGCCAGCAGATCGGGACAGCTTAATTCACCCCTCCACTTT. Encoded protein: CASRSGQLNSPLHF.

The chain couples TRBV19 to TRBJ2-1; 7 bases line up with TRBD2. Germline CDR1 reads LNHDA; CDR2 reads SQIVND (reference sequence). This CDR3 spans 15 amino acids. The ends lost 5 bases at V and 1 base at J; junction bases unmatched: 5. CDR3 in DNA: TGTGCCAGTAGTCAACGCGGGGGTTCCTACAATGAGCAGTTCTTC. It encodes CASSQRGGSYNEQFF. Using reference TRBV19 and TRBJ2-1 for the parts outside the CDR3, the full variable domain is DGGITQSPKYLFRKEGQNVTLSCEQNLNHDAMYWYRQDPGQGLRLIYYSQIVNDFQKGDIAEGYSVSREKKESFPLTVTSAQKNPTAFYLCASSQRGGSYNEQFFGPGTRLTVL.

CDR3 residues: CASSSQTSGATEQFF. As DNA, the CDR3 is TGTGCCAGCAGCTCACAAACTAGCGGGGCGACCGAGCAGTTCTTC. This sequence joins TRBV7-8 and TRBJ2-1; 10 bases align to TRBD2. CDR3 length: 15 residues. CDR1 and CDR2 from the germline V gene are SGHVS and FQNEAQ. Losses at the gene ends were 4 bases for V and 10 bases for J; bases not matched to a gene: 10.

This clone was seen a single time. The chain is built from TRBV12-3 or TRBV12-4 and TRBJ1-5; D ambiguous. V was cut by 3 bases and J by 5 bases, with 8 bases left in between. The CDR3 has 13 amino acids. The CDR3 loop is CASSLPPHQPQHF. The CDR3 bases are TGTGCCAGCAGTTTGCCCCCCCATCAGCCCCAGCATTTT.

The V gene is TRBV27, the J gene TRBJ1-2, with a tentative D call TRBD1 (5 bases). Germline V gives CDR1 MNHEY, CDR2 SMNVEV (reference sequence). The CDR3 is 13 residues long. V was cut by 2 bases and J by 4 bases, with 8 bases left in between. DNA for the CDR3: TGTGCCAGCAGTTTAAGGCAGGGCTATGGCTACACCTTC. Protein sequence: CASSLRQGYGYTF.

The chain combines TRBV12-3 or TRBV12-4 with TRBJ2-5; D not resolved. The V and J ends lost 4 bases and 5 bases respectively, with 8 bases between them. This CDR3 is built from 12 residues. The DNA of the CDR3 is TGTGCCAGCAGTTACGATCGCGAGACCCAGTACTTC. Translation: CASSYDRETQYF.

The chain is built from TRBV30 and TRBJ1-6; D call uncertain. The CDR3 length is 14 residues. V dropped 1 base and J dropped 4 bases, with 8 bases sitting between them. The germline gives CDR1 GTSNPN, CDR2 SVGIG (reference sequence). CDR3 DNA sequence: TGTGCCTGGAGTGGTGACGTGTATAATTCACCCCTCCACTTT. Translating gives CAWSGDVYNSPLHF.

Regarding this clone: This specimen includes other DNA sequences encoding the same CDR3. This chain joins TRBV24-1 and TRBJ2-5; D perhaps matches TRBD2 (7 bases). Germline values: CDR1 KGHDR, CDR2 SFDVKD. Deletions cut 4 bases from V and 5 bases from J, with 16 bases between. The CDR3 extends over 15 amino acids. In nucleotides, the CDR3 is TGTGCCACCAGTGACCGGAGGGGGGGGAGGGAGACCCAGTACTTC. Its translation is CATSDRRGGRETQYF.

The CDR3 coding sequence is TGTGCCAGCAGCTCCAATGAAAAACTGTTTTTT. It translates to CASSSNEKLFF. The chain uses TRBV11-2 and TRBJ1-4; D gene uncertain. V was shortened by 4 bases and J by 5 bases, with 2 bases between the two germline ends. The CDR3 consists of 11 residues. Germline V gives CDR1 SGHAT, CDR2 FQNNGV.

The J gene is TRBJ2-2, the V gene TRBV5-6; 9 nucleotides match TRBD2. Unmatched junction bases numbered 3, after V lost 0 bases and J lost 6 bases. Germline CDR1 reads SGHDT; CDR2 reads YYEEEE. CDR3 length: 15 residues. Here the CDR3 DNA reads TGTGCCAGCAGCTTGGTGGCGGGGGGGCCCGGGGAGCTGTTTTTT. It specifies CASSLVAGGPGELFF.

J is TRBJ2-7 and V is TRBV3-1 (or the pseudogene TRBV3-2); D is undetermined. Trimming pared 4 bases from V and 0 bases from J, leaving 10 bases between. This CDR3 has 14 residues. CDR1 and CDR2 (germline): LGHDT, YNNKEL (reference sequence). The CDR3 DNA follows: TGTGCCAGCAGCCCTCTCCCTAGCTCCTACGAGCAGTACTTC. Protein: CASSPLPSSYEQYF.

This chain joins TRBV24-1 and TRBJ2-1; D gene uncertain. This CDR3 has 13 residues. V was clipped by 5 bases and J by 8 bases, with 12 bases between them. Germline lookup yields CDR1 KGHDR and CDR2 SFDVKD. The CDR3, as DNA: TGTGCCACCAGTGGACACCTCACCGATGAGCAGTTCTTC. Protein sequence: CATSGHLTDEQFF.

The rearrangement links TRBV5-8 to TRBJ2-7; TRBD1 agrees at 7 bases. V dropped 4 bases and J dropped 0; count of bases not matched to a gene: 7. Germline V gene data show CDR1 as SGHTS and CDR2 as YDEGEE. The CDR3 runs to 15 residues. CDR3 region: CASSTGVSVSYEQYF. The CDR3, as DNA: TGTGCCAGCAGCACAGGGGTTTCAGTCTCCTACGAGCAGTACTTC. The variable domain in full, completed from reference TRBV5-8 and TRBJ2-7, reads EAGVTQSPTHLIKTRGQQATLRCSPISGHTSVYWYQQALGLGLQFLLWYDEGEERNRGNFPPRFSGRQFPNYSSELNVNALELEDSALYLCASSTGVSVSYEQYFGPGTRLTVT.

The chain recombines TRBV5-1 with TRBJ2-3; 9 positions agree with TRBD2. Germline assignment: CDR1 SGHRS and CDR2 YFSETQ. The CDR3 sequence is 14 residues long. J gave up 5 bases and V 4 bases, and 5 bases lay outside the gene matches. The CDR3 coding sequence is TGCGCCAGCAGCGGCGGGGGGGCGGTAGATACGCAGTATTTT. Encoded protein: CASSGGGAVDTQYF.

This clone was counted between two and nine times. The chain employs TRBV7-9 and TRBJ1-2, with 12 nucleotides matching TRBD1. Germline V CDR1 and CDR2: SEHNR, FQNEAQ (reference sequence). Trimming removed 4 bases from V and 6 bases from J; junction bases left unmatched: 12. The CDR3 runs 17 residues. Here the CDR3 DNA reads TGTGCCAGCAGCTCGAGTATGGGACAGGGGGCGAAAGATGGCTACACCTTC. It codes for CASSSSMGQGAKDGYTF.